The clone carrying this TCR beta chain occurred once. Its antigen is still unknown. This record comes from a study of shared clonotypes between healthy human individuals. Study-wide results and caveats: Clonotype sharing levels among donors were expected to vary with sequencing depth.

The method was immunoSEQ multiplex PCR; TCRdb's version includes in-frame clones alone and lacks a portion of them. The top ten hold approximately 0.37% of the sample, which has around 2.5 million clones, 90% to 95% seen once. Looked up from germline, CDR1 is SGHRS and CDR2 is YFSETQ. This CDR3 is 17 amino acids long. V lost 4 bases, J lost 5 bases, and 17 bases stayed unmatched. This receptor was taken from a man younger than 30 in good health. Some clones in this sample may be carry-over from other donors' samples. The chain couples TRBV5-1 to TRBJ2-5; 7 bases fit TRBD1. Sequenced sample: naive CD4+ T cells from PBMCs. Subset specified: CD45RA+ positively selected. CDR3 protein: CASSRQGQLGTIETQYF. The CDR3 coding sequence is TGCGCCAGCAGCCGACAGGGACAGCTGGGGACCATTGAGACCCAGTACTTC.